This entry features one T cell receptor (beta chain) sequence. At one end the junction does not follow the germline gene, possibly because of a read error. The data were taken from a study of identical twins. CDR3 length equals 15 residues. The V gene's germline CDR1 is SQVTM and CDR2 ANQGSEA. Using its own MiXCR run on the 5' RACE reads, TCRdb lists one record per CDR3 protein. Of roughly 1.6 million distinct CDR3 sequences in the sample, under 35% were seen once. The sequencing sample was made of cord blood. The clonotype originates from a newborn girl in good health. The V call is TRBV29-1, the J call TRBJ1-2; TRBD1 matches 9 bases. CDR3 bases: TGCAACGTTGAAGTTACCCCGACAGGGGGTAATGGCTACACCTTC. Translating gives CNVEVTPTGGNGYTF. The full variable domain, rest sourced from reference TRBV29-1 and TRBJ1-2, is SAVISQKPSRDICQRGTSLTIQCQVDSQVTMMFWYRQQPGQSLTLIATANQGSEATYESGFVIDKFPISRPNLTFSTLTVSNMSPEDSSIYLCNVEVTPTGGNGYTFGSGTRLTVV.